Each of the 20 T cell receptor beta chains below was sequenced from the same sample in a study of shared clonotypes between healthy human individuals. The naive CD8 population came from CD45RO-negative cells selected for CCR7, without terminally differentiated effector memory CD45RA+ cells. Data came from immunoSEQ multiplex PCR; TCRdb stores just in-frame clones and leaves some out. The sample consists of about 2,200,000 clones, roughly 91% of them appearing once. Sequences were obtained from naive CD8+ T cells from PBMCs. The receptors were gathered from a young man in good health. Some clones in this sample may be carry-over from other donors' samples.

This chain links TRBV15 with TRBJ2-1, with D possibly being TRBD1 (6 bases). Trimming removed 1 base at V and 2 bases at J, with 15 bases between. The CDR3 is made up of 17 amino acids. Germline CDR1 reads LNHNV; CDR2 reads YYDKDF (reference sequence). CDR3 bases: TGTGCCACCAGCAGAGGGGGGCCCGGGAACCCCTACAATGAGCAGTTCTTC. It translates to CATSRGGPGNPYNEQFF.

The J gene is TRBJ2-5, the V gene TRBV7-6, with 8 bases that match TRBD2. There are 16 residues in the CDR3. CDR1 is SGHVS, CDR2 FNYEAQ, per germline. J gave up 4 bases and V 4 bases, and 11 bases lay outside the gene matches. The CDR3 reads CASSYPAGELLETQYF. For the CDR3, the DNA is TGTGCCAGCAGCTACCCAGCGGGAGAGCTATTAGAGACCCAGTACTTC.

The rearrangement links TRBV5-4 to TRBJ2-2; 9 bases agree with TRBD2. Per germline, CDR1 SGHNT and CDR2 YYREEE (reference sequence). The V segment lost 4 bases and the J segment 10 bases; nucleotides outside the gene matches: 14. CDR3 length equals 16 residues. The CDR3 DNA follows: TGTGCCAGCAGCCCGGGTGGTTTAGCGGGAGTGGAGGAGCTGTTTTTT. This encodes CASSPGGLAGVEELFF. The full variable domain, its missing parts supplied by reference TRBV5-4 and TRBJ2-2, is ETGVTQSPTHLIKTRGQQVTLRCSSQSGHNTVSWYQQALGQGPQFIFQYYREEENGRGNFPPRFSGLQFPNYSSELNVNALELDDSALYLCASSPGGLAGVEELFFGEGSRLTVL.

V gene TRBV7-9 combines with J gene TRBJ2-7; no firm D call. Trimming pared 5 bases from V and 2 bases from J, leaving 13 bases between. The CDR3 consists of 14 residues. CDR1 is SEHNR and CDR2 is FQNEAQ in the germline V gene (reference sequence). The DNA for the CDR3 is TGTGCCAGCAGCCCGTCTTCCCACCCCTACGAGCAGTACTTC. This sequence encodes CASSPSSHPYEQYF.

This clone has only a few counts. The chain links TRBV28 to TRBJ2-5; D is uncertain. CDR1 MDHEN and CDR2 SYDVKM come from the germline V gene. CDR3 length: 14 amino acids. Trimming cost V 5 bases and J 5 bases, with 15 bases left between them. CDR3 residues: CASSPESLGETQYF. The CDR3 DNA follows: TGTGCCAGCAGTCCCGAGAGCTTAGGGGAGACCCAGTACTTC.

This clone was found once. The chain links TRBV9 to TRBJ2-1, with D uncertain. V was cut by 0 bases and J by 6 bases, with 16 bases left in between. The CDR3 is 16 amino acids. Germline CDR1 SGDLS, CDR2 YYNGEE. CDR3 sequence: CASSVDSLVAINEQFF. The CDR3 coding sequence is TGTGCCAGCAGCGTAGATAGCCTAGTGGCCATCAATGAGCAGTTCTTC.

The genes are TRBV19 and TRBJ1-5, with TRBD1 as a possible D gene (6 bases). CDR1 and CDR2 from the germline V gene are LNHDA and SQIVND (reference sequence). Between the trimmed V and J ends, which lost 2 bases and 5 bases, there was a span of 13 bases. The CDR3 extends over 15 amino acids. CDR3 nucleotides: TGTGCCAGTAGTATATGGGGGGCGCTTGATCAGCCCCAGCATTTT. Its translation: CASSIWGALDQPQHF.

This chain links TRBV27 with TRBJ1-5; no reliable D call. The CDR3 is 17 amino acids. V was shortened by 2 bases and J by 0 bases, with 14 bases between the two germline ends. CDR1 and CDR2 (germline): MNHEY, SMNVEV (reference sequence). The CDR3 spells CASSLRQAPYSNQPQHF. CDR3 sequence (DNA): TGTGCCAGCAGTTTACGGCAGGCCCCGTATAGCAATCAGCCCCAGCATTTT.

This chain joins TRBV28 and TRBJ2-2; 7 bases are a match to TRBD1. V gave up 5 bases and J gave up 3 bases; unmatched junction bases: 6. CDR3 length: 15 residues. Germline CDR1 and CDR2: MDHEN and SYDVKM. The CDR3, as DNA: TGTGCCAGCAGTCCCCAGACAGGGTACACCGGGGAGCTGTTTTTT. This codes for CASSPQTGYTGELFF. The full variable domain, in which reference TRBV28 and TRBJ2-2 provide the parts outside the CDR3, is DVKVTQSSRYLVKRTGEKVFLECVQDMDHENMFWYRQDPGLGLRLIYFSYDVKMKEKGDIPEGYSVSREKKERFSLILESASTNQTSMYLCASSPQTGYTGELFFGEGSRLTVL.

This chain joins TRBV6-1 and TRBJ1-3, with 7 bases matching TRBD1. The CDR3 consists of 13 residues. Germline CDR1 reads MNHNS; CDR2 reads SASEGT. Unmatched junction bases numbered 1, after V lost 8 bases and J lost 0 bases. CDR3: CASGDSSGNTIYF. CDR3 DNA: TGTGCCAGCGGGGACAGCTCTGGAAACACCATATATTTT.

The rearrangement links TRBV7-9 to TRBJ1-4; 7 bases are a match to TRBD1. Germline V gene sequence: CDR1 SEHNR, CDR2 FQNEAQ (reference sequence). V was pared by 4 bases and J by 8 bases, with 7 bases of the junction left unmatched. The CDR3 is 14 residues long. The CDR3 protein is CASSSDRVREKLFF. For the CDR3, the DNA is TGTGCCAGCAGCTCCGACAGGGTTAGAGAAAAACTGTTTTTT.

The genes are TRBV28 and TRBJ2-7; 7 nucleotides match TRBD1. V lost 3 bases, J lost 0 bases, and 8 bases stayed unmatched. The CDR3 extends over 16 amino acids. Germline CDR1 reads MDHEN; CDR2 reads SYDVKM. This chain's CDR3 is CASSFPLSGGSYEQYF. The DNA for the CDR3 is TGTGCCAGCAGTTTTCCCCTCTCAGGGGGCTCCTACGAGCAGTACTTC.

The rearrangement uses TRBV6-1 and TRBJ2-7; 7 positions agree with TRBD2. The CDR3 spans 15 residues. V was clipped by 3 bases and J by 6 bases; unmatched bases: 11. Per germline, CDR1 MNHNS and CDR2 SASEGT. The CDR3 DNA reads as TGTGCCAGCAGTGATCCCGTAGTTAGCGGGCCCGAGCAGTACTTC. It translates to CASSDPVVSGPEQYF.

The genes are TRBV5-6 and TRBJ2-7, with a tentative D call TRBD2 (5 bases). With 4 bases removed from V and 3 bases from J, the gap between germline ends came to 17 bases. Germline V gives CDR1 SGHDT, CDR2 YYEEEE. The CDR3 extends over 15 amino acids. The CDR3 sequence is CASSLWTSTGYEQYF. The CDR3 region has the DNA TGTGCCAGCAGCCTTTGGACTTCGACCGGCTACGAGCAGTACTTC.

The chain couples TRBV7-9 to TRBJ2-3, with 9 bases fitting TRBD2. V gave up 5 bases and J gave up 2 bases; unmatched junction bases: 5. CDR3 size: 15 residues. Germline CDR1 SEHNR, CDR2 FQNEAQ (reference sequence). In nucleotides, the CDR3 is TGTGCCAGCAGCCACAGACTAGCGGACACAGATACGCAGTATTTT. Translating it yields CASSHRLADTDTQYF.

CDR3 nucleotides: TGCGCCAGCACGTTGCTAGAGAACACTGAAGCTTTCTTT. Amino acids: CASTLLENTEAFF. The V call is TRBV5-1, the J call TRBJ1-1; no definite D call. Trimming shortened V by 6 bases and J by 1 base, and 10 bases separated the two germline ends. The germline V gene encodes CDR1 SGHRS and CDR2 YFSETQ. CDR3 length equals 13 residues.

A word on this clone: The sample has other DNA sequences that encode this CDR3 too. The CDR3 here is CASSLGDRADTQYF. The CDR3 nucleotides are TGTGCCAGCAGCTTAGGAGACAGGGCGGATACGCAGTATTTT. The V call is TRBV7-9, the J call TRBJ2-3; the match to TRBD1 covers 7 bases. Per germline, CDR1 SEHNR and CDR2 FQNEAQ (reference sequence). The V segment lost 1 base and the J segment 6 bases; nucleotides outside the gene matches: 4. There are 14 residues in the CDR3.

The V call is TRBV11-2, the J call TRBJ2-3, with D perhaps TRBD2 (5 bases). Trimming stripped 5 bases from V and 6 bases from J, with 9 bases between. Germline loops: CDR1 SGHAT, CDR2 FQNNGV. This CDR3 has 12 residues. The chain's CDR3 is CASSTGLDTQYF. CDR3 coding DNA: TGTGCCAGCAGCACCGGACTTGATACGCAGTATTTT.

The chain uses TRBV27 and TRBJ2-7, with 13 positions matching TRBD2. After removal of 5 bases from V and 2 bases from J, the junction contained 6 bases not matched to a gene. Germline V gene data show CDR1 as MNHEY and CDR2 as SMNVEV (reference sequence). CDR3 length: 16 residues. CDR3 residues: CASSLRLAGGPYEQYF. Written as DNA, the CDR3 is TGTGCCAGCAGTCTGAGACTAGCGGGAGGACCCTACGAGCAGTACTTC.

This clone was detected once. Other DNA sequences in this sample translate to the same CDR3. V gene TRBV28 combines with J gene TRBJ2-1, with D possibly being TRBD2 (6 bases). CDR3 length equals 11 residues. CDR1 and CDR2 (germline): MDHEN, SYDVKM. The V end was cut by 7 bases, the J end by 7 bases, with 8 bases between. Here the CDR3 reads CASTRGNEQFF. For the CDR3, the DNA is TGTGCCAGCACCCGGGGGAATGAGCAGTTCTTC.